This TCR beta chain was recorded in a study of blood T cell repertoires in COVID-19. Overall study: Italy, Spain and the United States were the sources of the convalescent and acute COVID-19 samples.

The V end was cut by 2 bases, the J end by 0 bases, with 7 bases between. The CDR3 runs 14 residues. CDR1 is SGHRS, CDR2 YFSETQ, per germline. Measured with immunoSEQ multiplex PCR; TCRdb has only the in-frame clones, and not every one. The sample lists approximately 240,000 clones, around 90% seen once, with about 6% in the top ten. In terms of age and location, participants ranged from roughly 18 to 100 years and lived in 24 US areas. The sequence was collected from a woman in her twenties or thirties with acute COVID-19. The sample was PBMCs or T cells enriched from blood (not recorded which). This chain uses TRBV5-1 with TRBJ2-3; D not resolved. CDR3 protein: CASSFGGSTDTQYF. For the CDR3, the DNA is TGCGCCAGCAGCTTCGGCGGTAGCACAGATACGCAGTATTTT. The full variable domain, with the rest looked up from reference TRBV5-1 and TRBJ2-3, is KAGVTQTPRYLIKTRGQQVTLSCSPISGHRSVSWYQQTPGQGLQFLFEYFSETQRNKGNFPGRFSGRQFSNSRSEMNVSTLELGDSALYLCASSFGGSTDTQYFGPGTRLTVL.